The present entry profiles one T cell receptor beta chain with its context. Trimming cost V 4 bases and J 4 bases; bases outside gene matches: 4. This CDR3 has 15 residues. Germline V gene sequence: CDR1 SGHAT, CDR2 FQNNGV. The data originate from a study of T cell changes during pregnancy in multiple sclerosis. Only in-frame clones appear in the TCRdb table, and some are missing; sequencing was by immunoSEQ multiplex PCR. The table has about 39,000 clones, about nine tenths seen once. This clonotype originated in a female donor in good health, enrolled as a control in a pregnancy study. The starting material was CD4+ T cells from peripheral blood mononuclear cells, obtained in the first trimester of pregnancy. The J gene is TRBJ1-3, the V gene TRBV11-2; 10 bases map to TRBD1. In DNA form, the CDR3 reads TGTGCCAGCAGCTCGGGACAGGGGAGCGGAAACACCATATATTTT. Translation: CASSSGQGSGNTIYF.